The 11 T cell receptor beta chains reported below all come from one sample, sequenced in a study of T cell responses to AZD1222 COVID-19 vaccine. Measured with immunoSEQ multiplex PCR; TCRdb has only the in-frame clones, and not every one. The table records 100,000 to 130,000 clones, just over 90% of them present only once. Sequences were derived from peripheral blood, sampled 28 days after the second AZD1222 dose. The receptors shown here come from an adult who received the AZD1222 COVID-19 vaccine.

V and J are TRBV2 and TRBJ1-4, with D hard to call. The CDR3 contains 14 residues. V was shortened by 7 bases and J by 7 bases, with 16 bases between the two germline ends. CDR1 is SNHLY, CDR2 FYNNEI, per germline. The CDR3 sequence: CASTGSGYGEKLFF. CDR3 DNA sequence: TGTGCCAGCACGGGGTCGGGGTACGGTGAAAAACTGTTTTTT.

The rearrangement joins TRBV13 to TRBJ2-7; weak D call: TRBD2 (6 bases). The CDR3 runs 14 residues. Germline lookup yields CDR1 PRHDT and CDR2 FYEKMQ (reference sequence). Trimming took 5 bases from V and 1 from J, leaving 12 bases between them. The CDR3 DNA reads TGTGCCAGCAGCGGAGGGTCGGGGTCCTACGAGCAGTACTTC. Translated: CASSGGSGSYEQYF. The variable domain in full, completed from reference TRBV13 and TRBJ2-7, reads AAGVIQSPRHLIKEKRETATLKCYPIPRHDTVYWYQQGPGQDPQFLISFYEKMQSDKGSIPDRFSAQQFSDYHSELNMSSLELGDSALYFCASSGGSGSYEQYFGPGTRLTVT.

The table lists this clone with a count of one. The chain is built from TRBV5-5 and TRBJ2-6; no definite D call. Between the trimmed V and J ends, which lost 0 bases and 1 base, there was a span of 8 bases. This CDR3 region has 16 residues. Germline V CDR1 and CDR2: SGHKS, YYEKEE (reference sequence). The DNA of the CDR3 is TGTGCCAGCAGCTTGGAGGCTCCTTCTGGGGCCAACGTCCTGACTTTC. It codes for CASSLEAPSGANVLTF.

The chain combines TRBV5-1 with TRBJ1-5; no reliable D call. The CDR3 is 14 residues long. V was cut by 2 bases and J by 3 bases, with 9 bases left in between. From germline, CDR1 is SGHRS and CDR2 YFSETQ. CDR3 DNA sequence: TGCGCCAGCAGCTTAGACGGGGACAATCAGCCCCAGCATTTT. Its translation is CASSLDGDNQPQHF.

Only one count was recorded for this clone. The chain carries TRBV12-3 or TRBV12-4 and TRBJ2-7; either TRBD1 or TRBD2 may fit D (5 bases each). V was clipped by 4 bases and J by 7 bases, with 14 bases between them. The CDR3 is made up of 13 amino acids. The chain's CDR3 is CASSYGAALEQYF. CDR3 sequence (DNA): TGTGCCAGCAGTTACGGGGCGGCCCTGGAGCAGTACTTC.

The chain carries TRBV24-1 and TRBJ2-3, with a weak D call TRBD1 (5 bases). The V end lost 4 bases, the J end lost 3 bases, and 10 bases lay between the germline ends. The CDR3 runs to 14 residues. Germline lookup yields CDR1 KGHDR and CDR2 SFDVKD. The CDR3 DNA reads TGTGCCACCAGTGACCAGGACACTACAGATACGCAGTATTTT. It codes for CATSDQDTTDTQYF.

CDR3: CASSQAPISTDTQYF. The CDR3 coding sequence is TGTGCCAGCAGCCAAGCACCGATCAGCACAGATACGCAGTATTTT. The rearrangement links TRBV3-1 (or the pseudogene TRBV3-2) to TRBJ2-3; D ambiguous. The germline CDR1 and CDR2 sequences are LGHDT and YNNKEL (reference sequence). The CDR3 has 15 residues. Trimming left V 1 base short and J 0 bases short, with 8 bases between.

The chain employs TRBV7-9 and TRBJ1-4, with TRBD1 identical over 10 bases. Germline CDR1 reads SEHNR; CDR2 reads FQNEAQ (reference sequence). After removal of 6 bases from V and 8 bases from J, the junction contained 9 bases not matched to a gene. This CDR3 region has 15 residues. In DNA, the CDR3 is TGTGCCAGCAGGGATCAGACAGGGGGCAGCGAAAAACTGTTTTTT. Translated: CASRDQTGGSEKLFF.

The chain joins TRBV6-2 or TRBV6-3 to TRBJ2-1; weak D call: TRBD1 (5 bases). The length of the CDR3 is 15 residues. The V end was cut by 8 bases, the J end by 3 bases, with 17 bases between. Germline V lookup: CDR1 MNHEY, CDR2 SVGEGT. The CDR3 here is CASCPRALNYNEQFF. The CDR3 coding sequence is TGTGCCAGCTGCCCCAGGGCCTTGAACTACAATGAGCAGTTCTTC.

The chain uses TRBV19 and TRBJ1-1; D remains unclear. The CDR3 has 12 amino acids. Trimming cost V 5 bases and J 6 bases, with 10 bases left between them. Per the germline V gene, CDR1 is LNHDA and CDR2 is SQIVND (reference sequence). CDR3 bases: TGTGCCAGTAGTGCCGATACGTCTGAAGCTTTCTTT. It codes for CASSADTSEAFF.

This rearrangement joins TRBV9 to TRBJ1-2; tentative D call: TRBD1 (6 bases). The length of the CDR3 is 15 residues. Germline V gene data show CDR1 as SGDLS and CDR2 as YYNGEE. The V end lost 4 bases, the J end lost 3 bases, and 16 bases lay between the germline ends. CDR3 sequence: CASSQGQIFYYGYTF. The CDR3 DNA follows: TGTGCCAGCAGCCAGGGGCAGATCTTCTACTATGGCTACACCTTC.